Included here is one T cell receptor (beta chain) sequence, with context. The antigen it recognizes is unknown. No much larger clonotype is one base removed from it; base qualities were not supplied. This sample was taken from a study of blood T cells in healthy people across ages (dated by TCRdb to between 2015 and 2016). Looking at the study overall: In model experiments, template switching captured about one uniquely barcoded TCR beta cDNA molecule for every two T cells. To track age-related changes in TCR beta repertoire diversity, the study relied on deep sequencing normalized with unique cDNA molecular identifiers. The donors were divided into four age groups: young (average approximately 15 years), middle-aged (about 39), aged (about 62) and long-lived (about 80). For two donors (one aged 18 to 29 and one aged 80 or older), the study analyzed two additional independent replicas of 1 million unique cDNA reads from the same blood draw. Broad study findings and their caveats: Because the CMV infection status of the donors was unknown, age-related changes in expanded clonotypes may potentially have been confounded. The long-lived group showed more naive CD4+ T cells, fewer expanded clones and increased TCR diversity than the aged group, suggesting age selection. Observed TCR beta diversity correlated strongly with the percentage of naive T cells measured by flow cytometry. Conclusive comparison of naive and antigen-experienced compartments was prevented by the profiling of bulk unsorted PBMCs. Estimates of total diversity from one million sequenced T cells were regarded as lower bounds and underestimates. As age increased, observed TCR beta diversity per million T cells dropped in a roughly linear way, and a significant reduction was already evident by age about 36.

V drops 4 bases and J drops 4 bases, leaving 17 bases in between. CDR1 MGHRA and CDR2 YSYEKL were looked up in the germline V gene. The CDR3 holds 16 amino acids from the cysteine to the phenylalanine. Only CDR3 DNA remains: 48 bases, in frame from the first base. The roughly 39 donors, aged about 6 to 95 years, were systemically healthy Caucasian individuals from Russia. Each donor gave approximately 9.3 milliliters of peripheral blood, collected into EDTA-treated Vacutainer tubes. Ficoll-Paque density-gradient centrifugation was used to isolate PBMCs, with at least 7 million per sample. Trizol reagent was used to extract total RNA from PBMCs, with at least 5.5 micrograms per sample. The percentages of naive CD45RAhigh/CD27high T cells were determined by flow cytometry on a PBMC aliquot from every donor. The library was generated by 5' RACE. TCRdb names Illumina HiSeq 2500 as the instrument used. A second 7 to 11 cycle PCR used a sample-barcoded 5' primer and a J-beta primer mix. Each TCR beta cDNA molecule received a unique molecular identifier from a template-switch 5' adaptor carrying 12 random nucleotides. Each sample yielded at least 3 million CDR3-containing paired-end reads. First-strand cDNA was synthesized from all RNA with the Mint cDNA synthesis kit, primed by a TRBC-specific oligonucleotide. After uracil-DNA glycosylase treatment, a first 18-cycle PCR used universal primers M1SS and BC2_uni_R on all cDNA. The study's own analysis went as follows. Normalization of each sample was performed by random selection of 1 million high-quality reads, each carrying a distinct molecular identifier. Instead of being binned into consensus sequences, reads with shared molecular identifiers were discarded. MiTCR, with a Q25 quality threshold and the strictest error-elimination algorithm, was used for CDR3 identification, clonotype clustering and error correction. Lower-bound total TCR beta diversity was estimated with a nonparametric unseen species model using Euler transformation. The public reads were quality trimmed at Q25 with fastp and then assembled into clones with MiXCR by TCRdb, keeping productive beta chains. All rows with the same CDR3 protein become a single entry with the most common DNA and genes. The V and J calls were not made by the authors but by TCRdb's processing. A total of roughly 1 million distinct CDR3 sequences appear in this sample, 25% of them only once. Of the sample, around 0.75% is held by the ten largest clones.

The sample was also reused in another study, on T cells of mothers and their children. The second paper further reports: The donors were nine systemically healthy Caucasian individuals, made up of three mothers and their six children. cDNA synthesis used all of the extracted RNA, with around 1.4 ug of RNA in each 15 ul reaction. Sample barcodes and 2-4 random nucleotides were added via the M1S primer in the second PCR. Over 8 million TCR beta CDR3 reads came from each mother, compared with a few million reads from each child. Thymic selection similarly shapes TCR recombination output in related and unrelated pairs, with minor effect from inherited differences. Normalized repertoire overlap in related mother-child pairs was always slightly higher than in unrelated mother-child pairs, but the difference was never significant. With a sensitivity of approximately 96 clones per million clonotypes, no persistent microchimeric T cell clones were detected. The study used deep NGS to compare TCR beta repertoires of mothers and children, seeking features distinguishing related mother-child pairs from unrelated individuals. The mean age was 40 +/- 4 years for the mothers and approximately 11 +/- 4 years for the children. After adapters were ligated using NEBNext reagents, the libraries underwent 100+100 nt paired-end sequencing on an Illumina HiSeq 2000. To prevent cross-contamination, the mother and child libraries were prepared a month apart and were sequenced in separate runs. For each donor, somewhere between roughly 500,000 and 2,300,000 distinct TCR beta clonotypes were identified. Naive TCR beta clonotypes were estimated from low-frequency clonotypes matched to each donor's FACS-determined naive share, without sorting.

Sequenced sample: blood. The receptor was derived from a girl aged 2 to 10 in good health. This sequence uses TRBV4-1 and TRBJ1-3; the D gene is perhaps TRBD1, on 6 matching bases. The nucleotides read TGCGCCAGCAGCCCCCTGGGGGCGGAGGAAGGAAACACCATATATTTT. It is translated as CASSPLGAEEGNTIYF.